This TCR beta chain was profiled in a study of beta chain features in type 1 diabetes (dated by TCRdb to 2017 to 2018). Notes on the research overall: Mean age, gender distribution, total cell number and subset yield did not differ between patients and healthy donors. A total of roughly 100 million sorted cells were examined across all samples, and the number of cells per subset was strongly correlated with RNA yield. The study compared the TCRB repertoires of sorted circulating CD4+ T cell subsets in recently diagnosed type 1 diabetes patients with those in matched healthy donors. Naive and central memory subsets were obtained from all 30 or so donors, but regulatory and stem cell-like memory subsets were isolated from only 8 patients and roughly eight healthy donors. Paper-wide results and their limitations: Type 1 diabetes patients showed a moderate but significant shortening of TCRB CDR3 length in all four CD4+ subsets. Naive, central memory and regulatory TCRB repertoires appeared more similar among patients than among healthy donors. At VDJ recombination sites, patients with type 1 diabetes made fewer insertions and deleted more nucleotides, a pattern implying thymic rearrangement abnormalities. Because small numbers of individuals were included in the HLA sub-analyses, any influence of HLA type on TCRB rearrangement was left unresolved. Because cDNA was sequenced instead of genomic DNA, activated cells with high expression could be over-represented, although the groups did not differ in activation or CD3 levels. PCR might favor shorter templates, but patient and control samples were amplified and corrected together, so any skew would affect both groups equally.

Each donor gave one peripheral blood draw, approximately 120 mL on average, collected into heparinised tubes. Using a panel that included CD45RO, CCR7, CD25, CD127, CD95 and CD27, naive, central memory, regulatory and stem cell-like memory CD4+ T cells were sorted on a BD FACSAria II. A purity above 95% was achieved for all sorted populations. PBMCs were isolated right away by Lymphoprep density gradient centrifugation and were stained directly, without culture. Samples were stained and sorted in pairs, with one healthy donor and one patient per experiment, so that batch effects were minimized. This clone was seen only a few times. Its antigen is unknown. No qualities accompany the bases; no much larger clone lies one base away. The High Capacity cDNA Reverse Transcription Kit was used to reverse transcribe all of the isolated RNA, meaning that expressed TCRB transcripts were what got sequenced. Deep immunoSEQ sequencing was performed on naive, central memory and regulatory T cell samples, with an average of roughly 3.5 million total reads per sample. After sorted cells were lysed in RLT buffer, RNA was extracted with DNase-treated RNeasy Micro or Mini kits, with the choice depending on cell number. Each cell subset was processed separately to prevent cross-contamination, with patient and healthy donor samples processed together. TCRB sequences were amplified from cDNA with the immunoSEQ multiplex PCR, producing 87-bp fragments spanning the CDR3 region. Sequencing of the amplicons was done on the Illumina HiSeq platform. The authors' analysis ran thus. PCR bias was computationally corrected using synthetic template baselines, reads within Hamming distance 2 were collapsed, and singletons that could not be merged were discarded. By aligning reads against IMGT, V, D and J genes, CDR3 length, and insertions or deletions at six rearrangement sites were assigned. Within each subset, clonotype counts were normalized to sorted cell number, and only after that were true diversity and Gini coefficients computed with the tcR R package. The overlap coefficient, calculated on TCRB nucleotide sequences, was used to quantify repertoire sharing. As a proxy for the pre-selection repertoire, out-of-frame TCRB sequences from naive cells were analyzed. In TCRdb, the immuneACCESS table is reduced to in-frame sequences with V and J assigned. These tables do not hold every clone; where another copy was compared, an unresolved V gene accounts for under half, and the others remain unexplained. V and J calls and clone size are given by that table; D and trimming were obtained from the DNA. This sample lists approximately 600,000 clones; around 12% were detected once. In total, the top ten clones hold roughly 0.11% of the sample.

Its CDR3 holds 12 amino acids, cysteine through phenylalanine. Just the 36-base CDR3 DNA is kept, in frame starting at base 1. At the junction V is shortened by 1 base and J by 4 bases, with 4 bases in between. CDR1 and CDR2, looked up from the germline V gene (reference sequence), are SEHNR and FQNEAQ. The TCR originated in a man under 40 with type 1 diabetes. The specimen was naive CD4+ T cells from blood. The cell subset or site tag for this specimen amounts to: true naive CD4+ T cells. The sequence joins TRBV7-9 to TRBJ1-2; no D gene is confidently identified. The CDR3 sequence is CASSLGAYGYTF. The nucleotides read TGTGCCAGCAGCTTAGGGGCCTATGGCTACACCTTC.